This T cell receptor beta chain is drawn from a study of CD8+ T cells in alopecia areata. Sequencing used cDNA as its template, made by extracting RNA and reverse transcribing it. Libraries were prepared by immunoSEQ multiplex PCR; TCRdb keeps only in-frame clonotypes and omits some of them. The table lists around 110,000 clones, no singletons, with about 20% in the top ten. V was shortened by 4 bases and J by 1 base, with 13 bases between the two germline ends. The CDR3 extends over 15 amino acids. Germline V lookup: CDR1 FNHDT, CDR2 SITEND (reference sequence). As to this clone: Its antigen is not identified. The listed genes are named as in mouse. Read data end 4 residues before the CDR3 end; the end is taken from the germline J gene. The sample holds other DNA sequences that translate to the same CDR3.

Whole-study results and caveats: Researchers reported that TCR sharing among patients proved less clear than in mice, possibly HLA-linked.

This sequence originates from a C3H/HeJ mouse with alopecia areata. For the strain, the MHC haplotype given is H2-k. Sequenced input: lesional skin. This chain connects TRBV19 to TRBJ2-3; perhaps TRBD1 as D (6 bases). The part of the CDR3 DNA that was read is TGTGCCAGCAGTCCCCCGGGACAAGGTGCAGAA. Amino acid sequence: CASSPPGQGAE. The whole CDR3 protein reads CASSPPGQGAETLYF.